These 18 T cell receptor beta chains were all obtained from the same sample, sequenced in a study of blood T cell repertoires in COVID-19. TCRdb's copy holds only in-frame clones and misses some; the assay was immunoSEQ multiplex PCR. The profile shows about 50,000 clones, roughly 90% of them singletons. Sample: peripheral blood. The receptors shown here come from a human donor in a cohort sampled during active COVID-19.

The V call is TRBV11-2, the J call TRBJ1-6, with 7 positions matching TRBD1. This CDR3 has 15 amino acids. The trim removed 5 bases at V and 9 bases at J, leaving 10 bases unmatched. Germline-derived CDR1 and CDR2 are SGHAT and FQNNGV. CDR3 region: CASSPPGQLSSPLHF. CDR3 nucleotides: TGTGCCAGCAGCCCACCGGGACAGTTGAGTTCACCCCTCCACTTT.

The genes are TRBV5-1 and TRBJ2-2, with D perhaps matching TRBD2 (5 bases). CDR3 length equals 14 residues. Trimming pared 0 bases from V and 5 bases from J, leaving 8 bases between. Per germline, CDR1 SGHRS and CDR2 YFSETQ. In nucleotides, the CDR3 is TGCGCCAGCAGCTTGGCGGGAAGGACCGGGGAGCTGTTTTTT. Protein product: CASSLAGRTGELFF.

The rearrangement joins TRBV9 to TRBJ2-7; TRBD2 is a possible D gene (6 bases). V shed 0 bases and J shed 6 bases, with 13 bases lying between them. The CDR3 contains 14 residues. Germline V gene data show CDR1 as SGDLS and CDR2 as YYNGEE. DNA for the CDR3: TGTGCCAGCAGCGTAGGGCCGGACGGGGGCGAGCAGTACTTC. Its protein product is CASSVGPDGGEQYF. The whole variable domain, remainder taken from reference TRBV9 and TRBJ2-7, is DSGVTQTPKHLITATGQRVTLRCSPRSGDLSVYWYQQSLDQGLQFLIQYYNGEERAKGNILERFSAQQFPDLHSELNLSSLELGDSALYFCASSVGPDGGEQYFGPGTRLTVT.

This chain connects TRBV20-1 to TRBJ1-2; 7 positions agree with TRBD1. Per the germline V gene, CDR1 is DFQATT and CDR2 is SNEGSKA (reference sequence). This CDR3 contains 16 residues. Losses at the gene ends were 3 bases for V and 8 bases for J; bases not matched to a gene: 18. The CDR3, as DNA: TGCAGTGCTAGTGGGGCCCCCGGGACAGTGCCGACGGGCTACACCTTC. This encodes CSASGAPGTVPTGYTF.

The chain employs TRBV5-1 and TRBJ2-2, with D maybe TRBD1 (5 bases). The V end was cut by 0 bases, the J end by 4 bases, with 16 bases between. This CDR3 has 17 residues. Germline V CDR1 and CDR2: SGHRS, YFSETQ. CDR3 DNA: TGCGCCAGCAGCTTGGTCGGGCAGGGCCTTGGCACCGGGGAGCTGTTTTTT. This translates into CASSLVGQGLGTGELFF.

The chain carries TRBV24-1 and TRBJ1-5; 7 positions agree with TRBD1. The germline CDR1 and CDR2 sequences are KGHDR and SFDVKD. V was pared by 4 bases and J by 0 bases, with 8 bases of the junction left unmatched. The CDR3 is made up of 17 amino acids. The CDR3 region is CATSEPGQLNSNQPQHF. In nucleotides, the CDR3 is TGTGCCACCAGTGAACCGGGACAGCTAAATAGCAATCAGCCCCAGCATTTT.

CDR3 bases: TGTGCCAGCAACTCCCTCTCCTACGAGCAGTACTTC. This translates into CASNSLSYEQYF. The chain combines TRBV28 with TRBJ2-7; D gene ambiguous. Between the trimmed V and J ends, which lost 7 bases and 0 bases, there was a span of 7 bases. The CDR3 sequence is 12 residues long. Looked up from germline, CDR1 is MDHEN and CDR2 is SYDVKM.

The chain combines TRBV5-4 with TRBJ2-5; D perhaps matches TRBD2 (6 bases). CDR3 length: 15 amino acids. V gave up 2 bases and J gave up 2 bases, with 13 bases separating them. Germline V gene data show CDR1 as SGHNT and CDR2 as YYREEE (reference sequence). The DNA for the CDR3 is TGTGCCAGCAGCTTCGGGGGATTAGGGCAAGAGACCCAGTACTTC. It codes for CASSFGGLGQETQYF.

The V and J genes are TRBV2 and TRBJ1-2; a possible D gene is TRBD1 (6 bases). This CDR3 spans 13 amino acids. Deletions cut 7 bases from V and 2 bases from J, with 11 bases between. Looked up from germline, CDR1 is SNHLY and CDR2 is FYNNEI. The DNA of the CDR3 is TGTGCCAGCACAACAGGGAGAAACTATGGCTACACCTTC. It is translated as CASTTGRNYGYTF.

The chain uses TRBV29-1 and TRBJ2-5; perhaps TRBD1 as D (6 bases). CDR3 length: 15 residues. V was trimmed by 7 bases and J by 5 bases, leaving 23 bases between them. Looked up from germline, CDR1 is SQVTM and CDR2 is ANQGSEA. CDR3 protein: CSANQVGQSPETQYF. The DNA of the CDR3 is TGCAGCGCCAATCAAGTCGGACAGTCGCCGGAGACCCAGTACTTC. The full variable domain, rest sourced from reference TRBV29-1 and TRBJ2-5, is SAVISQKPSRDICQRGTSLTIQCQVDSQVTMMFWYRQQPGQSLTLIATANQGSEATYESGFVIDKFPISRPNLTFSTLTVSNMSPEDSSIYLCSANQVGQSPETQYFGPGTRLLVL.

The gene calls are TRBV7-9 and TRBJ2-3; TRBD2 aligns across 12 bases. The V gene's germline CDR1 is SEHNR and CDR2 FQNEAQ (reference sequence). The CDR3 is made up of 15 amino acids. With V trimmed by 5 bases and J by 3 bases, 3 bases remained unmatched. CDR3 nucleotide sequence: TGTGCCAGCAGCAAGACTAGCGGGAGAACAGATACGCAGTATTTT. Its translation: CASSKTSGRTDTQYF.

This chain connects TRBV12-5 to TRBJ2-1, with no clear D. This CDR3 has 14 amino acids. The germline gives CDR1 LGHNT, CDR2 FRNRAP. V lost 6 bases to trimming and J lost 7 bases, with 16 bases between them. The CDR3 DNA sequence: TGTGCTAGTGGGCCGTTTCTGATCGGTAATGAGCAGTTCTTC. Protein sequence: CASGPFLIGNEQFF. Drawing the rest from reference TRBV12-5 and TRBJ2-1, the complete variable domain is DARVTQTPRHKVTEMGQEVTMRCQPILGHNTVFWYRQTMMQGLELLAYFRNRAPLDDSGMPKDRFSAEMPDATLATLKIQPSEPRDSAVYFCASGPFLIGNEQFFGPGTRLTVL.

V usage is TRBV19 and J usage is TRBJ2-7; 9 nucleotides align to TRBD1. Germline assignment: CDR1 LNHDA and CDR2 SQIVND (reference sequence). Trimming cost V 4 bases and J 0 bases; bases outside gene matches: 4. This CDR3 contains 15 residues. The CDR3 nucleotides read TGTGCCAGTAGTACCGGGACAGGGAGCTCCTACGAGCAGTACTTC. This gives the protein CASSTGTGSSYEQYF.

This chain connects TRBV5-4 to TRBJ2-7; tentative D call: TRBD1 (6 bases). The V end was cut by 5 bases, the J end by 4 bases, with 25 bases between. There are 17 residues in the CDR3. Germline V gene data show CDR1 as SGHNT and CDR2 as YYREEE (reference sequence). The CDR3 reads CASRLPGPPPRGYEQYV. The DNA for the CDR3 is TGTGCCAGCAGGTTACCGGGACCGCCACCAAGGGGGTACGAGCAGTACGTC.

V is TRBV9 and J is TRBJ1-5, with a possible D match to TRBD1 (6 bases). V lost 4 bases and J 7 bases, leaving 9 bases between the germline ends. Germline CDR1 and CDR2: SGDLS and YYNGEE. This CDR3 contains 12 residues. The CDR3 DNA reads as TGTGCCAGCAGCCCAAGGGGGCAGCCCCAGCATTTT. Protein product: CASSPRGQPQHF.

The rearrangement uses TRBV2 and TRBJ2-1, with D possibly being TRBD2 (7 bases). CDR1 is SNHLY, CDR2 FYNNEI, per germline. Trimming left V 11 bases short and J 0 bases short, with 23 bases between. The CDR3 totals 17 residues. This CDR3 is CAQGRLAEKSSYNEQFF. The CDR3 DNA reads as TGTGCCCAGGGGAGGCTAGCGGAAAAGAGCTCCTACAATGAGCAGTTCTTC.

The chain has TRBV5-4 and TRBJ2-7, with TRBD1 matching 9 bases. The V gene end was trimmed by 4 bases and the J gene end by 5 bases; junction bases not matched to a gene: 4. The V gene's germline CDR1 is SGHNT and CDR2 YYREEE (reference sequence). This CDR3 is 13 amino acids long. The CDR3 sequence: CASSPQGANEQYV. CDR3 DNA sequence: TGTGCCAGCAGCCCACAGGGGGCCAACGAGCAGTACGTC.

The genes are TRBV6-1 and TRBJ1-2; weak D call: TRBD1 (6 bases). V was shortened by 3 bases and J by 6 bases, with 14 bases between the two germline ends. The germline gives CDR1 MNHNS, CDR2 SASEGT. The CDR3 length is 14 residues. Here the CDR3 reads CASSEYQGFHGYTF. CDR3 coding DNA: TGTGCCAGCAGTGAGTACCAGGGGTTCCATGGCTACACCTTC.